In this sample, the clone carrying this TCR beta chain is medium-sized. Its antigen is unknown. Study results and limitations: Under 2.1% of tumor Treg sequences matched blood Tregs or memory cells. Tumor memory CD4+ T cell TCR gene usage was found to cluster with blood and lymph node memory CD4+ cells and with lymph node naive CD4+ cells. Tumor Tregs overlapped most with tumor, then blood, naive CD4+ cells.

V was trimmed by 6 bases and J by 9 bases, leaving 11 bases between them. The CDR3 has 11 residues. The TRBV12-4/TRBJ1-2 clonotypes were amplified using barcode primers with ligated adaptors. TCRdb re-derived calls from the multiplex PCR reads in MiXCR, one entry per CDR3 protein. The data show several hundred distinct CDR3 sequences, more than 20% seen once. Treg sorting used a CD4+CD25+CD127-/low gate. This receptor was obtained from a female donor with breast cancer. The source material was Tregs sorted from blood. V usage is TRBV12-3 or TRBV12-4 and J usage is TRBJ1-2; D remains unclear. The CDR3 bases are TGTGCCAGCAGCTCACGTGGGTGCTACACCTTC. Residues: CASSSRGCYTF.